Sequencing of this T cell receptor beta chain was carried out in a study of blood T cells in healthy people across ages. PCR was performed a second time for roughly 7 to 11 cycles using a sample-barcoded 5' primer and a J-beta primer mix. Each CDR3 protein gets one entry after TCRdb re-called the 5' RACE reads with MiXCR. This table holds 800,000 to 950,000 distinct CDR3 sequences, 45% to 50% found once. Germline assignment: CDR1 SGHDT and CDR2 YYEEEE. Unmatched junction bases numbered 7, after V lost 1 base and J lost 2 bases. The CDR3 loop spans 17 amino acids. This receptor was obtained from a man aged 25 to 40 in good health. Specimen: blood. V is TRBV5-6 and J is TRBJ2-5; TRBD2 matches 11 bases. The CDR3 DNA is TGTGCCAGCAGCTTGACCCCTAGCGGGGGGTTACAAGAGACCCAGTACTTC. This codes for CASSLTPSGGLQETQYF.